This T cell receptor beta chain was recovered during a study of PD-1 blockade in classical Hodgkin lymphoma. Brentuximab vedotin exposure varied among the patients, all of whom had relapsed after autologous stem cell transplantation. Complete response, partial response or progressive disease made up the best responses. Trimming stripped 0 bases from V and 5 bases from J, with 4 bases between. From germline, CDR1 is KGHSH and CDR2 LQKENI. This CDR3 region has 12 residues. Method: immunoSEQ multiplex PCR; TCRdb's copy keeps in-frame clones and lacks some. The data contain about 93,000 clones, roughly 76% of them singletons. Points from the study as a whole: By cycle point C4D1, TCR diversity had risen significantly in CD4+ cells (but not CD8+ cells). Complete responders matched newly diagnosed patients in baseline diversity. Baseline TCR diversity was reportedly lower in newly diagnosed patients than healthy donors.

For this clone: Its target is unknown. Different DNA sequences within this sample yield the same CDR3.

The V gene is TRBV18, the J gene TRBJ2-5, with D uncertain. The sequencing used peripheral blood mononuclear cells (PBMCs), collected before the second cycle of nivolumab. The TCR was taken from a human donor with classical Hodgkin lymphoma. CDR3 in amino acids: CASSPPGETQYF. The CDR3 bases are TGTGCCAGCTCACCACCGGGGGAGACCCAGTACTTC.